The entry below describes one TCR beta chain. Its target antigen remains unknown. Within one base of it there is no much larger clone, and no base qualities were kept. The sample belongs to a study of cytomegalovirus exposure and HLA in healthy donors (dated by TCRdb to the late 2010s). Context from the whole study: According to a later analysis, the roughly 120 validation repertoires were produced on the same platform as the 666 repertoires of the first cohort. The study aimed to test whether cataloging public T cell receptors could reveal signatures of past pathogen exposure. In addition to the first cohort of around 670 subjects, a separate validation cohort of approximately 130 different subjects was used. To predict cytomegalovirus infection status, the study combined high-throughput TCR immunosequencing, statistical association of individual TCRs with disease status, and machine learning. Overall study results and their limits: A later analysis had no HLA typing for the validation cohort, so co-occurrence there was scored across all 120 or so repertoires. The study gave a list of some 150 TCR beta chains associated with cytomegalovirus. The classifier was reported to diagnose cytomegalovirus status with high specificity and sensitivity in both the original and validation cohorts. According to the authors, the approach could potentially be generalized to other disease states and immunological phenotypes. In a later analysis, TCRs clustered in the first cohort were found to also tend to co-occur in the 120 validation repertoires, with 90% to 95% of cluster scores above 0. Most TCR sequences were observed very rarely across donors, whereas some public TCRs were present in many individuals. Three of the identified cytomegalovirus-associated TCR beta chains were confirmed in vitro to be specific for cytomegalovirus antigens.

The donors belonged to the validation cohort of about 110 subjects, which was separate from the approximately 700-subject first cohort. Preparation of the library involved the immunoSEQ multiplex PCR assay. Under the source paper's analysis protocol: A statistical classification framework was built to diagnose cytomegalovirus status from the catalog of TCR beta chain sequences. TCRdb provides this immuneACCESS table in a form limited to in-frame rearrangements. Some clones are lacking; in checked studies, under half of them reflect an unresolved V gene, and why the rest are absent is not known. Clonal size and the V and J genes are those of that table, whereas D and trimming came from the DNA. This sample is represented by roughly 170,000 clones; about four fifths of them were singletons. The ten largest clonotypes hold 2.5% to 3% of the sample. CDR1 and CDR2, looked up from the germline V gene, are SGHDT and YYEEEE. V sheds 3 bases and J sheds 12 bases, leaving 16 bases between their ends. The CDR3 contains 13 residues, cysteine and phenylalanine counted. This entry keeps only the CDR3 DNA: 39 bases, framed from base 1.

Sequenced input: PBMCs. The TCR originated in a woman in her late teens or twenties in good health and CMV-seropositive. The chain joins TRBV5-6 to TRBJ2-1; too little of a D gene remains to name it. The nucleotide sequence reads TGTGCCAGCAGCTGGCTAACTGGTACGGGGCAGTTCTTC. Translation gives CASSWLTGTGQFF.